These 2 T cell receptor beta chains were sequenced from one sample in a study of T-cell memory formation after mild COVID-19. TCRdb re-derived calls from the 5' RACE reads in MiXCR, one entry per CDR3 protein. The sample lists 140,000 to 150,000 distinct CDR3 sequences, less than 20% occurring once. Input material: PBMCs or a T cell subset sorted from them (not recorded which). The source of these receptors is an adult woman who had mild COVID-19 (a few samples of this study predate the infection). Cell type and time point are not known.

As to this clonotype: A junction boundary mismatches the germline segment, possibly from a read error. The chain joins TRBV7-9 to TRBJ1-4, with D perhaps TRBD1 (5 bases). Germline-derived CDR1 and CDR2 are SEHNR and FQNEAQ (reference sequence). CDR3 length: 15 residues. The CDR3 sequence: CASSLRATDRETLFF. CDR3 bases: TGTGCCAGCAGCTTACGCGCGACAGATCGAGAAACACTGTTTTTT.

This sequence joins TRBV5-1 and TRBJ1-2; maybe TRBD1 (5 bases). CDR3 size: 12 residues. CDR1 is SGHRS and CDR2 is YFSETQ in the germline V gene. With 0 bases removed from V and 8 bases from J, the gap between germline ends came to 8 bases. CDR3 nucleotides: TGCGCCAGCAGCTTGGTTGACAGCGGCTACACCTTC. Protein: CASSLVDSGYTF.